These 27 T cell receptor beta chains came from one sample sequenced in a study of T cells in Graves' hyperthyroidism and ophthalmopathy (dated by TCRdb to about 2019). The library was obtained by multiplex PCR. Instrument on record: Illumina HiSeq 2000. The TCR beta CDR3 regions were amplified from the RNA transcripts. For the first round of RT-PCR on the TCR CDR3, the HTBI primer set was used together with the Qiagen OneStep RT-PCR kit. TCRdb reworked the public reads: Q25 trimming with fastp, MiXCR clone assembly, productive beta chains retained. Here each entry gathers all rows of one CDR3 protein and keeps the most common genes and DNA. The sample data list roughly 740,000 distinct CDR3 sequences, and approximately 16% of these were observed just once. Of the sample, approximately 8% falls within the top ten clones. The sample was blood. These receptors came from a man in his late teens or twenties with Graves' hyperthyroidism.

This chain links TRBV5-1 with TRBJ2-6; a weak D match, TRBD1 (6 bases). The CDR3 sequence is 14 residues long. Per the germline V gene, CDR1 is SGHRS and CDR2 is YFSETQ. V was trimmed by 5 bases and J by 4 bases, leaving 10 bases between them. The CDR3, as DNA: TGCGCCAGCAGTTCAGGGGACGGGGCCAACGTCCTGACTTTC. This translates into CASSSGDGANVLTF.

Many counts were recorded for this clonotype. CDR3 DNA sequence: TGTGCCAGGACCCCAGGGCCGGGCACTGAAGCTTTCTTT. Its translation: CARTPGPGTEAFF. The rearrangement uses TRBV2 and TRBJ1-1; possible D gene TRBD1, 5 bases. V shed 9 bases and J shed 4 bases, with 15 bases lying between them. The CDR3 loop spans 13 amino acids. The germline V gene has CDR1 SNHLY and CDR2 FYNNEI.

For this clonotype: This may arise from a read error, as a much more abundant clone is one base away. The conserved phenylalanine or tryptophan is not found at the CDR3 terminus, so this likely reflects a read error. The rearrangement uses TRBV11-3 and TRBJ2-4; 10 bases fit TRBD2. Germline lookup yields CDR1 SGHNT and CDR2 YENEEA. The CDR3 covers 16 residues. V lost 3 bases and J lost 5; bases outside the gene matches: 7. For the CDR3, the DNA is TGTGCCAGCAGCTTCCCCCGGACTAGCGGAGAAAACATTCAGTACCTC. Amino acid sequence: CASSFPRTSGENIQYL.

This clonotype was seen many times. The V gene is TRBV5-1, the J gene TRBJ1-1; unclear D gene. Trimming took 4 bases from V and 0 from J, leaving 10 bases between them. The V gene's germline CDR1 is SGHRS and CDR2 YFSETQ. CDR3 size: 14 residues. The DNA for the CDR3 is TGCGCCAGCAGCCCAGGCAGCATGAACACTGAAGCTTTCTTT. It codes for CASSPGSMNTEAFF.

The V and J genes are TRBV4-3 and TRBJ2-1, with TRBD2 as a possible D gene (6 bases). Germline-derived CDR1 and CDR2 are LGHNA and YSLEER. V dropped 6 bases and J dropped 8 bases, with 20 bases sitting between them. The CDR3 is made up of 15 amino acids. CDR3 sequence reads: CASRRLVKSGDEQFF. CDR3 coding DNA: TGCGCCAGCAGGCGACTAGTAAAAAGTGGGGATGAGCAGTTCTTC.

The chain combines TRBV7-2 with TRBJ2-7, with TRBD2 identical over 10 bases. V trimming: 1 base; J trimming: 0 bases; junction bases outside the gene matches: 6. CDR1 and CDR2 from the germline V gene are SGHTA and FQGNSA. CDR3 size: 17 residues. Here the CDR3 DNA reads TGTGCCAGCAGCTTAGTCCTGACTAGCGGGTCCTCCTACGAGCAGTACTTC. Amino acids: CASSLVLTSGSSYEQYF.

This clonotype has more than one count but fewer than ten. This chain links TRBV28 with TRBJ1-2; no firm D call. The CDR3 totals 12 residues. The V gene's germline CDR1 is MDHEN and CDR2 SYDVKM. V was clipped by 7 bases and J by 3 bases, with 9 bases between them. The CDR3 nucleotides read TGTGCCAGCAACGACCCAGACTATGGCTACACCTTC. Translating it yields CASNDPDYGYTF.

This clonotype was observed a handful of times. The chain carries TRBV5-5 and TRBJ1-5, with TRBD1 as a possible D gene (5 bases). This CDR3 region has 14 residues. The germline V gene encodes CDR1 SGHKS and CDR2 YYEKEE (reference sequence). Trimming removed 4 bases at V and 6 bases at J, with 14 bases between. The CDR3 bases are TGTGCCAGCAGCCTCTACGGGGGGGTTCAGCCCCAGCATTTT. This encodes CASSLYGGVQPQHF. Using reference TRBV5-5 and TRBJ1-5 for the parts outside the CDR3, the full variable domain is DAGVTQSPTHLIKTRGQQVTLRCSPISGHKSVSWYQQVLGQGPQFIFQYYEKEERGRGNFPDRFSARQFPNYSSELNVNALLLGDSALYLCASSLYGGVQPQHFGDGTRLSIL.

This chain joins TRBV5-1 and TRBJ2-5; tentatively, D is TRBD1 (5 bases). This CDR3 comprises 15 residues. V lost 0 bases and J 1 base, leaving 10 bases between the germline ends. Germline lookup yields CDR1 SGHRS and CDR2 YFSETQ. The CDR3 bases are TGCGCCAGCAGCTTGGGGCAAGGGGCCCAAGAGACCCAGTACTTC. It yields the protein CASSLGQGAQETQYF.

There are a few counts of this clonotype. The chain recombines TRBV7-9 with TRBJ2-7; D possibly matches TRBD1 or TRBD2 (5 bases each). The CDR3 is 15 amino acids. V shed 1 base and J shed 4 bases, with 14 bases lying between them. Germline V lookup: CDR1 SEHNR, CDR2 FQNEAQ (reference sequence). CDR3 DNA sequence: TGTGCCAGCAGCTTAGGGCGGCAGGGACGTTACGAGCAGTACTTC. This encodes CASSLGRQGRYEQYF. The variable domain in full, with the rest retrieved from reference TRBV7-9 and TRBJ2-7, is DTGVSQNPRHKITKRGQNVTFRCDPISEHNRLYWYRQTLGQGPEFLTYFQNEAQLEKSRLLSDRFSAERPKGSFSTLEIQRTEQGDSAMYLCASSLGRQGRYEQYFGPGTRLTVT.

This clonotype was seen at least ten times. This sequence joins TRBV12-3 or TRBV12-4 and TRBJ1-5, with TRBD1 as a possible D gene (6 bases). Trimming stripped 3 bases from V and 3 bases from J, with 9 bases between. This CDR3 contains 14 residues. The CDR3, as DNA: TGTGCCAGCAGTTTGTGGGACAACAATCAGCCCCAGCATTTT. It codes for CASSLWDNNQPQHF.

Many counts were recorded for this clonotype. The rearrangement joins TRBV5-1 to TRBJ2-1, with 12 bases fitting TRBD2. This CDR3 region has 16 residues. Germline values: CDR1 SGHRS, CDR2 YFSETQ. The ends lost 2 bases at V and 4 bases at J; junction bases unmatched: 4. For the CDR3, the DNA is TGCGCCAGCAGCTTCGGGACTAGCGGGTTTTACAATGAGCAGTTCTTC. Its translation is CASSFGTSGFYNEQFF.

This clonotype was recorded many times. The rearrangement joins TRBV20-1 to TRBJ2-7; 11 nucleotides align to TRBD2. With V trimmed by 3 bases and J by 5 bases, 6 bases remained unmatched. The CDR3 sequence is 14 residues long. Germline V gene data show CDR1 as DFQATT and CDR2 as SNEGSKA (reference sequence). The CDR3 sequence is CSASPTSGIDEQYF. The CDR3 region has the DNA TGCAGTGCTAGCCCGACTAGCGGGATCGACGAGCAGTACTTC.

Only a few counts were recorded for this clonotype. The V call is TRBV20-1, the J call TRBJ2-4, with 8 bases that match TRBD1. Germline V CDR1 and CDR2: DFQATT, SNEGSKA (reference sequence). The CDR3 spans 15 residues. V dropped 4 bases and J dropped 0; count of bases not matched to a gene: 5. CDR3 loop: CSAKGQDLAKNIQYF. CDR3 nucleotide sequence: TGCAGTGCTAAGGGACAGGATCTAGCCAAAAACATTCAGTACTTC.

At least ten counts were recorded for this clonotype. This sequence joins TRBV19 and TRBJ1-1; 11 bases align to TRBD1. CDR3 length equals 14 residues. Unmatched junction bases numbered 4, after V lost 6 bases and J lost 4 bases. CDR1 and CDR2 (germline): LNHDA, SQIVND (reference sequence). CDR3 sequence: CASSRDRGFTEAFF. In DNA, the CDR3 is TGTGCCAGTAGCCGGGACAGGGGGTTCACTGAAGCTTTCTTT.

As for this clonotype: This may be a read error, as it is one base from a much larger clone. The rearrangement links TRBV7-9 to TRBJ2-7, with 9 nucleotides matching TRBD1. The CDR3 length is 14 residues. CDR1 and CDR2 (germline): SEHNR, FQNEAQ (reference sequence). CDR3 protein: CASGLGQGTHEQYF. CDR3 in DNA: TGTGCCAGCGGCTTGGGACAGGGCACCCACGAGCAGTACTTC.

The chain joins TRBV7-9 to TRBJ2-1; D is unresolved. V was shortened by 3 bases and J by 4 bases, with 7 bases between the two germline ends. Germline V gene lookup returns CDR1 SEHNR and CDR2 FQNEAQ (reference sequence). This CDR3 comprises 13 residues. As DNA, the CDR3 is TGTGCCAGCAGCTTCCCTAATTACAATGAGCAGTTCTTC. Its protein is CASSFPNYNEQFF.

The V call is TRBV4-2, the J call TRBJ2-7; D remains ambiguous. The CDR3 extends over 17 amino acids. V lost 4 bases and J 0 bases, leaving 19 bases between the germline ends. Germline CDR1 is LGHNA and CDR2 is YNFKEQ. CDR3 in amino acids: CASSRTSPGTVSYEQYF. In DNA, the CDR3 is TGTGCCAGCAGCCGCACCTCCCCCGGTACTGTCTCCTACGAGCAGTACTTC.

This clonotype has a count of ten or more. The rearrangement links TRBV5-1 to TRBJ1-2; TRBD1 might be the D (5 bases). The CDR3 has 14 residues. CDR1 and CDR2 (germline): SGHRS, YFSETQ. The V end lost 4 bases, the J end lost 0 bases, and 10 bases lay between the germline ends. DNA for the CDR3: TGCGCCAGCAGCGTAGACAGCGCTAACTATGGCTACACCTTC. Its protein is CASSVDSANYGYTF.

The rearrangement joins TRBV7-2 to TRBJ2-1; 7 nucleotides agree with TRBD2. Trimming took 1 base from V and 0 from J; bases not matched to a gene: 6. CDR1 and CDR2 (germline): SGHTA, FQGNSA. The length of the CDR3 is 17 residues. The CDR3 loop reads CASSLDSGLSSYNEQFF. The DNA of the CDR3 is TGTGCCAGCAGCTTAGATAGCGGGCTTAGCTCCTACAATGAGCAGTTCTTC.

In its sample, this clonotype was seen a few times. The chain carries TRBV6-2 or TRBV6-3 and TRBJ2-1; the match to TRBD1 covers 9 bases. The CDR3 extends over 14 amino acids. Germline assignment: CDR1 MNHEY and CDR2 SVGEGT. Unmatched junction bases numbered 5, after V lost 9 bases and J lost 2 bases. The CDR3 bases are TGTGCCAGTCATCGGACAGGGGCCTACAATGAGCAGTTCTTC. Translating gives CASHRTGAYNEQFF.

V usage is TRBV2 and J usage is TRBJ2-2, with TRBD2 matching 9 bases. Germline V gene data show CDR1 as SNHLY and CDR2 as FYNNEI. The CDR3 contains 15 residues. With V trimmed by 6 bases and J by 4 bases, 6 bases remained unmatched. CDR3 sequence (DNA): TGTGCCAGCAGCCAACTAGCGGGCAGCACCGGGGAGCTGTTTTTT. It specifies CASSQLAGSTGELFF.

J is TRBJ2-7 and V is TRBV20-1; D is undetermined. Germline V gene sequence: CDR1 DFQATT, CDR2 SNEGSKA (reference sequence). The length of the CDR3 is 14 residues. V was trimmed by 3 bases and J by 1 base, leaving 13 bases between them. CDR3 in DNA: TGCAGTGCTAGTAACTATCGAGAATCCTACGAGCAGTACTTC. Translating gives CSASNYRESYEQYF.

This rearrangement joins TRBV12-3 or TRBV12-4 to TRBJ2-5; possibly TRBD1 or TRBD2 for D (9 bases each). The CDR3 extends over 18 amino acids. Deletions cut 7 bases from V and 3 bases from J, with 27 bases between. The CDR3: CASMAGTGFGGREETQYF. As DNA, the CDR3 is TGTGCCAGCATGGCGGGGACAGGGTTTGGCGGGAGGGAAGAGACCCAGTACTTC.

This clonotype was counted ten times or more. J is TRBJ2-5 and V is TRBV28; D is ambiguous. Germline assignment: CDR1 MDHEN and CDR2 SYDVKM. The CDR3 spans 14 residues. V was trimmed by 5 bases and J by 1 base, leaving 11 bases between them. CDR3 sequence (DNA): TGTGCCAGCAGTCGGCAATCGAGCCAAGAGACCCAGTACTTC. Its protein is CASSRQSSQETQYF.

This clonotype was seen a few times. The chain has TRBV6-2 or TRBV6-3 and TRBJ2-4; 10 bases agree with TRBD2. The germline V gene encodes CDR1 MNHEY and CDR2 SVGEGT. V gave up 5 bases and J gave up 7 bases; unmatched junction bases: 8. The CDR3 extends over 15 amino acids. The CDR3 DNA reads TGTGCCAGCAGTCTTTCAGCGGGAGGGATGAACATTCAGTACTTC. Its translation is CASSLSAGGMNIQYF.

This clonotype has just a few counts. This chain connects TRBV20-1 to TRBJ2-7; 7 positions agree with TRBD1. Germline trimming cut 6 bases from V and 3 bases from J; bases unmatched to any gene: 8. The CDR3 spans 13 residues. From germline, CDR1 is DFQATT and CDR2 SNEGSKA (reference sequence). The CDR3 region is CSAPDREFYEQYF. In nucleotides, the CDR3 is TGCAGTGCCCCCGACAGGGAATTCTACGAGCAGTACTTC.